This T cell receptor (beta chain) was sequenced in a study of long-term antiretroviral therapy in people with HIV. Turning to the study itself: By about a decade, the earliest samples predate the 2015 immediate-ART recommendation. Study conclusions and caveats: Specimen acquisition occurred between the mid-2000s and the late 2010s, potentially under older ART regimens.

Concerning this clone: Its antigen is unknown.

Germline-derived CDR1 and CDR2 are MGHDK and SYGVNS. Trimming removed 0 bases from V and 5 bases from J; junction bases left unmatched: 9. The CDR3 length is 16 residues. Survey-level resolution applied to immunoSEQ assay v3.0. Some clones are missing from TCRdb's copy, which holds only in-frame ones; the method was immunoSEQ multiplex PCR. This sample has fewer than 40,000 clones; roughly three quarters occur once, and the top ten carry approximately 8%. The sequenced sample was unsorted PBMCs, obtained 3.1 years after starting antiretroviral therapy. The rearrangement links TRBV25-1 to TRBJ2-5; 7 bases map to TRBD2. The source of this sequence is a woman aged 45-65 years with HIV. CDR3 sequence: CASSEYIRRGGETQYF. The CDR3 DNA sequence: TGTGCCAGCAGTGAATATATCCGGAGGGGAGGGGAGACCCAGTACTTC.